This T cell receptor beta chain is drawn from a study of beta chain features in type 1 diabetes. Study observations and caveats: TCRB rearrangement may or may not be influenced by HLA type; here this remained unresolved. In all four CD4+ subsets, TCRB CDR3 length was significantly, moderately reduced in type 1 diabetes.

The germline V gene has CDR1 MDHEN and CDR2 SYDVKM. The ends lost 4 bases at V and 8 bases at J; junction bases unmatched: 11. CDR3 length: 15 amino acids. The collection from each donor was one heparinised blood draw averaging roughly 100 mL. Every bit of the isolated RNA underwent reverse transcription, so sequencing read expressed TCRB transcripts. Measured with immunoSEQ multiplex PCR; TCRdb has only the in-frame clones, and not every one. The sample contains 45,000 to 60,000 clones, around 40% of which appear only once. For this clone: Its matching antigen is unknown.

Sequencing input: stem cell memory CD4+ T cells from blood. The chain links TRBV28 to TRBJ1-2; 9 positions match TRBD1. This receptor was identified in a man aged 25 to 40 with type 1 diabetes. The CDR3 nucleotides read TGTGCCAGCAGTTCTACGGGACAGGGTGATCGGGGCTACACCTTC. Amino acid sequence: CASSSTGQGDRGYTF.